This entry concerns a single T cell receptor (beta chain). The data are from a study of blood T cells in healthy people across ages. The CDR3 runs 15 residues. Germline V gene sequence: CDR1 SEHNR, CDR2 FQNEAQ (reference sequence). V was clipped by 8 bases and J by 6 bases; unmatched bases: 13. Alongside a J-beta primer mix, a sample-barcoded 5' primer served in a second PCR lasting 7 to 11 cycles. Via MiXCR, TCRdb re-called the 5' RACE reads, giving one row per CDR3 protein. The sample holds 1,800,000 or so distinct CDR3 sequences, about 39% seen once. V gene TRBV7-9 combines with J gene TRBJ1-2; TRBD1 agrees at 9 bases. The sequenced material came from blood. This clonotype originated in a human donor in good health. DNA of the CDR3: TGTGCCAGCGCGCAAACAGGGGGCGAAATGGATGGCTACACCTTC. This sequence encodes CASAQTGGEMDGYTF. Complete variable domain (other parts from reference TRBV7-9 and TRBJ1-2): DTGVSQNPRHKITKRGQNVTFRCDPISEHNRLYWYRQTLGQGPEFLTYFQNEAQLEKSRLLSDRFSAERPKGSFSTLEIQRTEQGDSAMYLCASAQTGGEMDGYTFGSGTRLTVV.